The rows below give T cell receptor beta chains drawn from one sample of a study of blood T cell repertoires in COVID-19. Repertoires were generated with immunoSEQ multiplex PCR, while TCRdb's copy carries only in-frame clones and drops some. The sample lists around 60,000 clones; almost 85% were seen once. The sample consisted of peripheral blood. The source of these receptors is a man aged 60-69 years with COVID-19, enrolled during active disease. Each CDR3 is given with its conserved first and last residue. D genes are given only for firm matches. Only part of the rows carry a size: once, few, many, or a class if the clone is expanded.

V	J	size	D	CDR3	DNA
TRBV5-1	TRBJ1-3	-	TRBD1	CASSLAGTGLSGNTIYF	TGCGCCAGCAGCTTGGCCGGGACAGGACTCTCTGGAAACACCATATATTTT
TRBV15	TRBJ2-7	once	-	CATSRDRGYEQYF	TGTGCCACCAGCAGAGATCGGGGCTACGAGCAGTACTTC
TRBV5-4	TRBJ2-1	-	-	CASSLVGGSYNEQFF	TGTGCCAGCAGCTTGGTGGGGGGCTCCTACAATGAGCAGTTCTTC
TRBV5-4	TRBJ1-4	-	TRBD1	CASSLRQGTDEKLFF	TGTGCCAGCAGCTTAAGACAGGGTACGGACGAAAAACTGTTTTTT
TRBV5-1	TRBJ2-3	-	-	CASSPAGGGSTDTQYF	TGCGCCAGCAGCCCAGCGGGCGGCGGGAGCACAGATACGCAGTATTTT
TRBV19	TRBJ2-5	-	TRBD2	CASRKTSGDWETQYF	TGTGCCAGTAGGAAGACTAGCGGGGATTGGGAGACCCAGTACTTC
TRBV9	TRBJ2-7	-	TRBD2	CASSVGVSGSISHEQYF	TGTGCCAGCAGCGTAGGAGTTAGCGGGAGTATATCCCACGAGCAGTACTTC
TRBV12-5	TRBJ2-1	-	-	CASGKTPSYNEQFF	TGTGCTAGTGGAAAGACTCCCTCCTACAATGAGCAGTTCTTC
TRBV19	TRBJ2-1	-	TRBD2	CASTVWGISGRNDEQFF	TGTGCCAGTACCGTGTGGGGTATTAGCGGGAGGAACGATGAGCAGTTCTTC
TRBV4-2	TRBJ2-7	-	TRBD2	CASSPSEASGYEQYF	TGTGCCAGCAGCCCCTCGGAGGCTAGCGGTTACGAGCAGTACTTC
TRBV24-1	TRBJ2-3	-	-	CATSDLARGHTDTQYF	TGTGCCACCAGTGACCTCGCTCGCGGCCACACAGATACGCAGTATTTT
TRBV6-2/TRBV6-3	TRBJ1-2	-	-	CASSRREGLGYTF	TGTGCCAGCAGTCGCCGGGAGGGCTTGGGCTACACCTTC
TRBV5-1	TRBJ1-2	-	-	CASSFIGVRDNYGYTF	TGCGCCAGCAGCTTTATTGGCGTGAGGGATAACTATGGCTACACCTTC
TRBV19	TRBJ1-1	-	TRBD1	CASTPTGEAFEAFF	TGTGCCAGTACCCCAACAGGGGAGGCCTTCGAAGCTTTCTTT
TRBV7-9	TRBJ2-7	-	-	CASSLTYEQYF	TGTGCCAGCAGCCTAACCTACGAGCAGTACTTC
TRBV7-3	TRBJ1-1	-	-	CASSVTDMNTEAFF	TGTGCCAGCAGCGTGACAGATATGAACACTGAAGCTTTCTTT
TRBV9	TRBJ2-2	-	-	CASSNNRLEGNTGELFF	TGTGCCAGCAGCAACAACCGACTAGAAGGTAACACCGGGGAGCTGTTTTTT
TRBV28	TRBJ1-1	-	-	CASSLGSPTEAFF	TGTGCCAGCAGTTTAGGGAGTCCCACTGAAGCTTTCTTT
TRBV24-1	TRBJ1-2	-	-	CATSDSLGQTGPYGYTF	TGTGCCACCAGTGATTCCCTCGGACAGACGGGGCCCTATGGCTACACCTTC
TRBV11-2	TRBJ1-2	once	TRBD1	CASSSYRGQENYGYTF	TGTGCCAGCAGCTCGTACAGGGGACAGGAGAACTATGGCTACACCTTC
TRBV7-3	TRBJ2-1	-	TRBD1	CASSLSGTENEQFF	TGTGCCAGCAGCTTATCCGGGACAGAGAATGAGCAGTTCTTC
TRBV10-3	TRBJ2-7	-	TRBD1	CAINYRGRFSRQYF	TGTGCCATCAATTACAGGGGGCGGTTCTCACGGCAGTACTTC
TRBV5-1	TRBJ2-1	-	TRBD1	CASSFSWTGGNEQFF	TGCGCCAGCAGCTTCTCTTGGACAGGGGGAAATGAGCAGTTCTTC
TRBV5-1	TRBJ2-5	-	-	CASSSDRPETQYF	TGCGCCAGCAGCTCCGACAGACCAGAGACCCAGTACTTC
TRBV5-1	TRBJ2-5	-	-	CASSAGTYVETQYF	TGCGCCAGCAGCGCGGGGACTTACGTAGAGACCCAGTACTTC
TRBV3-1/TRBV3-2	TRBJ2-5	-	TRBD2	CASSRSAFASGRLETQYF	TGTGCCAGCAGCCGCTCTGCCTTTGCTAGCGGGAGATTGGAGACCCAGTACTTC
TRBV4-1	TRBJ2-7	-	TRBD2	CASSQDPPWTSGGEQYF	TGCGCCAGCAGCCAAGATCCCCCCTGGACTAGCGGGGGCGAGCAGTACTTC
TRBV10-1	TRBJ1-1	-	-	CASQRTGEGLGAFF	TGCGCCAGCCAACGAACAGGTGAAGGGTTGGGGGCTTTCTTT
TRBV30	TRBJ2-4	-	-	CAWSPRQNLAKNIQYF	TGTGCCTGGAGTCCACGACAGAACCTAGCCAAAAACATTCAGTACTTC
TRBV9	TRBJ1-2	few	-	CASSSRGNGLRGYTF	TGTGCCAGCAGCTCTAGGGGCAACGGCCTGCGGGGCTACACCTTC
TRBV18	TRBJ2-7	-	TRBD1	CASSGQGISYEQYF	TGTGCCAGCTCCGGACAGGGTATTTCCTACGAGCAGTACTTC
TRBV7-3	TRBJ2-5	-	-	CASSLSVAETQYF	TGTGCCAGCAGTCTCTCCGTGGCCGAGACCCAGTACTTC
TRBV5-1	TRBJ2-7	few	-	CASTLAQGYEQYF	TGCGCCAGCACTCTCGCACAGGGCTACGAGCAGTACTTC
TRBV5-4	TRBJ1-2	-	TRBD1	CASSLGGNRGDNYGYTF	TGTGCCAGCAGCTTGGGGGGGAACAGGGGTGACAACTATGGCTACACCTTC
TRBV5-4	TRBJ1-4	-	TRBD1	CASSSTGAEKLFF	TGTGCCAGCAGCTCCACAGGGGCCGAAAAACTGTTTTTT
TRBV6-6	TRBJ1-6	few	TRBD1	CASSSQGQRNSPLHF	TGTGCCAGCAGTTCCCAGGGACAGCGGAATTCACCCCTCCACTTT
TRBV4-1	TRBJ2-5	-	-	CASSQDITGNAETQYF	TGCGCCAGCAGCCAAGATATTACAGGGAATGCGGAGACCCAGTACTTC
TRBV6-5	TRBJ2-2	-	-	CASVTNTGELFF	TGTGCCAGCGTCACAAACACCGGGGAGCTGTTTTTT
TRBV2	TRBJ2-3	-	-	CASSPTDILNTDTQYF	TGTGCCAGCAGCCCAACGGACATATTAAACACAGATACGCAGTATTTT
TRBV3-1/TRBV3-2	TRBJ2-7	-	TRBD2	CASSQDALAGGSYEQYF	TGTGCCAGCAGCCAAGACGCACTGGCGGGGGGTTCCTACGAGCAGTACTTC
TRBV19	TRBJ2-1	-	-	CASSIGDPLNEQFF	TGTGCCAGTAGTATCGGGGATCCTCTCAATGAGCAGTTCTTC
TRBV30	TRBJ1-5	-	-	CAWSVAAGNQPQHF	TGTGCCTGGAGTGTAGCAGCGGGTAATCAGCCCCAGCATTTT
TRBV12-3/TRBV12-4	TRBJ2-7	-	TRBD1	CASRTQQGQEQYF	TGTGCCAGCAGGACCCAACAGGGACAGGAGCAGTACTTC
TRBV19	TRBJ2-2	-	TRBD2	CASSGVTGGGHTGELFF	TGTGCCAGTAGTGGGGTAACCGGGGGGGGCCACACCGGGGAGCTGTTTTTT
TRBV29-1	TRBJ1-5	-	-	CSVTYQGNQPQHF	TGCAGCGTTACGTATCAGGGGAATCAGCCCCAGCATTTT
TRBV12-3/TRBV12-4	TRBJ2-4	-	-	CASSSTDNPIQYF	TGTGCCAGCAGTTCGACAGATAATCCCATTCAGTACTTC
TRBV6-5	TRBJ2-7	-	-	CASRPPGLYYEQYF	TGTGCCAGCAGACCTCCGGGACTTTATTACGAGCAGTACTTC
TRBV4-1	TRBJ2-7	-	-	CASSQVMNRVGEQYF	TGCGCCAGCAGCCAAGTTATGAACAGGGTGGGCGAGCAGTACTTC
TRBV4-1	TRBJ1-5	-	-	CASSQVLEEKPQHF	TGCGCCAGCAGCCAAGTCCTGGAGGAGAAGCCCCAGCATTTT
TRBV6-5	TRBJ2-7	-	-	CASSYSRLDYYEQYF	TGTGCCAGCAGTTACTCGAGGCTGGACTACTACGAGCAGTACTTC
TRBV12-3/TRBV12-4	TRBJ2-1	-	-	CASSDSYEQFF	TGTGCCAGCAGCGACAGCTATGAGCAGTTCTTC
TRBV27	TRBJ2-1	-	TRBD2	CASKRPGLASYNEQFF	TGTGCCAGCAAACGCCCTGGACTAGCTTCCTACAATGAGCAGTTCTTC
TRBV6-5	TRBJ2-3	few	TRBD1	CASRRQGASTDTQYF	TGTGCCAGCAGACGACAGGGGGCAAGCACAGATACGCAGTATTTT
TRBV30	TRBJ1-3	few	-	CAWSSGAQGTIYF	TGTGCCTGGAGCTCGGGAGCGCAAGGCACCATATATTTT
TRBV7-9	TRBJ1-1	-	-	CASTTNNRVRRAFF	TGTGCCAGCACCACAAACAACAGGGTTAGAAGAGCTTTCTTT
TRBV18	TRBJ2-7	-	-	CASSPWSGYEQYF	TGTGCCAGCTCACCATGGTCAGGCTACGAGCAGTACTTC
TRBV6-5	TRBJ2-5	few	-	CASSYSWGRGETQYF	TGTGCCAGCAGTTACTCTTGGGGTAGAGGGGAGACCCAGTACTTC
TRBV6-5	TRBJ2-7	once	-	CASSYGPKSYEQYF	TGTGCCAGCAGTTACGGGCCAAAATCCTACGAGCAGTACTTC